Below, 8 T cell receptor beta chains from the same sample are listed, as sequenced in a study of T cell responses to AZD1222 COVID-19 vaccine. Data came from immunoSEQ multiplex PCR; TCRdb stores just in-frame clones and leaves some out. The table records roughly 78,000 clones, 65% to 85% of them present only once. This material consisted of peripheral blood, taken on day 0 of AZD1222 vaccination. The receptors stem from an adult in good health.

The CDR3 region is CASSALTGGGGYTF. CDR3 sequence (DNA): TGTGCCAGTAGTGCCCTAACAGGGGGCGGTGGCTACACCTTC. The chain employs TRBV19 and TRBJ1-2, with TRBD1 matching over 9 bases. Germline V gives CDR1 LNHDA, CDR2 SQIVND (reference sequence). V shed 5 bases and J 7 bases; nucleotides not matched to a gene: 8. The CDR3 is 14 amino acids.

The chain couples TRBV15 to TRBJ1-4, with D tentatively TRBD1 (5 bases). CDR1 LNHNV and CDR2 YYDKDF come from the germline V gene (reference sequence). This CDR3 spans 16 amino acids. Trimming stripped 0 bases from V and 3 bases from J, with 11 bases between. CDR3 nucleotides: TGTGCCACCAGCAGAGATCCGGGACGGGCTAATGAAAAACTGTTTTTT. This encodes CATSRDPGRANEKLFF.

The chain uses TRBV20-1 and TRBJ1-6; 11 nucleotides match TRBD1. After removal of 3 bases from V and 9 bases from J, the junction contained 4 bases not matched to a gene. Per the germline V gene, CDR1 is DFQATT and CDR2 is SNEGSKA (reference sequence). This CDR3 region has 14 residues. CDR3 in DNA: TGCAGTGCTAGTGGGGACAGGGGGAGTTCACCCCTCCACTTT. Protein product: CSASGDRGSSPLHF.

V is TRBV13 and J is TRBJ1-1; 8 bases align to TRBD1. The V and J ends lost 5 bases and 2 bases, in that order; junction bases with no gene match: 7. This CDR3 region has 15 residues. Germline V gene lookup returns CDR1 PRHDT and CDR2 FYEKMQ (reference sequence). This CDR3 is CASSTDQGANTEAFF. CDR3 in DNA: TGTGCCAGCAGCACGGACCAGGGGGCAAACACTGAAGCTTTCTTT.

The V and J genes are TRBV7-6 and TRBJ2-7, with 9 bases identical to TRBD1. CDR1 SGHVS and CDR2 FNYEAQ come from the germline V gene. The CDR3 contains 15 residues. The V gene end was trimmed by 5 bases and the J gene end by 2 bases; junction bases not matched to a gene: 7. CDR3 sequence reads: CASSLGTGRTYEQYF. In DNA form, the CDR3 reads TGTGCCAGCAGCCTGGGGACAGGGAGAACCTACGAGCAGTACTTC.

The chain has TRBV18 and TRBJ2-4; the D gene could be TRBD1 or TRBD2 (5 bases each). The V and J ends lost 3 bases and 5 bases respectively, with 14 bases between them. The germline CDR1 and CDR2 sequences are KGHSH and LQKENI. The CDR3 is 15 residues long. The CDR3 sequence: CASSPARGWENIQYF. CDR3 DNA sequence: TGTGCCAGCTCACCTGCGAGGGGCTGGGAAAACATTCAGTACTTC. Full variable domain (outside the CDR3, taken from reference TRBV18 and TRBJ2-4): NAGVMQNPRHLVRRRGQEARLRCSPMKGHSHVYWYRQLPEEGLKFMVYLQKENIIDESGMPKERFSAEFPKEGPSILRIQQVVRGDSAAYFCASSPARGWENIQYFGAGTRLSVL.

The chain carries TRBV3-1 (or the pseudogene TRBV3-2) and TRBJ1-5, with D unresolved. CDR1 and CDR2 from the germline V gene are LGHDT and YNNKEL (reference sequence). Trimming stripped 0 bases from V and 3 bases from J, with 3 bases between. CDR3 size: 13 residues. The CDR3 sequence is CASSQDTNQPQHF. The CDR3 DNA reads as TGTGCCAGCAGCCAAGATACCAATCAGCCCCAGCATTTT.

The chain combines TRBV4-2 with TRBJ1-2; D gene ambiguous. This CDR3 has 15 residues. CDR1 is LGHNA, CDR2 YNFKEQ, per germline. V dropped 2 bases and J dropped 4 bases, with 14 bases sitting between them. DNA for the CDR3: TGTGCCAGCAGCCAACCCACGGAGGTTGGCTATGGCTACACCTTC. This gives the protein CASSQPTEVGYGYTF.